A selection of T cell receptor beta chains follows, all from one sample in a study of T cells expressing NK-cell markers. TCRdb reprocessed the 5' RACE reads, with one entry per CDR3 protein and no DNA. The table for this sample gives about 180,000 distinct CDR3 sequences. Sample: blood T cells: a sorted CD56 or NKG2C T cell subset, CD4+ or CD8+ T cells, or bulk PBMC T cells (not recorded which). These receptor sequences come from a woman aged 18 to 75 in good health. CDR3s include the opening cysteine and the closing phenylalanine or tryptophan. The order of the fields is J gene, V gene, CDR3 protein.

j_gene: TRBJ1-1
v_gene: TRBV9
CDR3aa: CASSSRDRGGTEAFF

j_gene: TRBJ2-1
v_gene: TRBV6-6
CDR3aa: CASHTSYNEQFF

j_gene: TRBJ1-1
v_gene: TRBV6-5
CDR3aa: CASSYSRTLNTEAFF

j_gene: TRBJ2-3
v_gene: TRBV29-1
CDR3aa: CSVQGREKLSTDTQYF

j_gene: TRBJ2-7
v_gene: TRBV3-1
CDR3aa: CASGLAGGGYEQYF

j_gene: TRBJ2-3
v_gene: TRBV29-1
CDR3aa: CSVEDPGRDTQYF

j_gene: TRBJ1-5
v_gene: TRBV7-3
CDR3aa: CASSLRAPGIGQGDQPQHF

j_gene: TRBJ1-1
v_gene: TRBV20-1
CDR3aa: CSASDPGRDTEAFF

j_gene: TRBJ2-1
v_gene: TRBV28
CDR3aa: CAAQGNQYNEQFF

j_gene: TRBJ2-4
v_gene: TRBV5-1
CDR3aa: CASSREGQGGNIQYF

j_gene: TRBJ1-2
v_gene: TRBV5-1
CDR3aa: CASSPSDRDYGYTF

j_gene: TRBJ1-1
v_gene: TRBV3-1
CDR3aa: CASSQGSGPRYTEAFF

j_gene: TRBJ1-1
v_gene: TRBV29-1
CDR3aa: CSVGQLVGPEAFF

j_gene: TRBJ2-7
v_gene: TRBV5-1
CDR3aa: CASSLSAGQGLEQYF

j_gene: TRBJ2-1
v_gene: TRBV9
CDR3aa: CASSRLAGGLTYNEQFF

j_gene: TRBJ2-7
v_gene: TRBV5-1
CDR3aa: CASSLVLAGGGEQYF

j_gene: TRBJ1-5
v_gene: TRBV12-3/TRBV12-4
CDR3aa: CASSSTGGGRPQHF

j_gene: TRBJ1-5
v_gene: TRBV20-1
CDR3aa: CSARISNQPQHF

j_gene: TRBJ1-1
v_gene: TRBV4-2
CDR3aa: CASSQAPSRPGTEAFF

j_gene: TRBJ1-5
v_gene: TRBV5-1
CDR3aa: CASSLTGDQPQHF

j_gene: TRBJ1-5
v_gene: TRBV15
CDR3aa: CATSRSTLSNQPQHF

j_gene: TRBJ1-5
v_gene: TRBV12-3/TRBV12-4
CDR3aa: CASSSTNRANQPQHF

j_gene: TRBJ1-6
v_gene: TRBV11-3
CDR3aa: CASTPGGGFNSPLHF

j_gene: TRBJ2-3
v_gene: TRBV28
CDR3aa: CASSTPSGDLGQYF

j_gene: TRBJ2-7
v_gene: TRBV5-1
CDR3aa: CASSTSGGPTFEQYF

j_gene: TRBJ2-1
v_gene: TRBV5-1
CDR3aa: CASSLEGRGGYNEQFF

j_gene: TRBJ2-1
v_gene: TRBV7-2
CDR3aa: CASSLNSGSTNEQFF

j_gene: TRBJ2-1
v_gene: TRBV7-9
CDR3aa: CASTRGGYNEQFF

j_gene: TRBJ2-1
v_gene: TRBV2
CDR3aa: CASSERVGDPFF

j_gene: TRBJ2-6
v_gene: TRBV7-3
CDR3aa: CASSAPDSGANVLTF

j_gene: TRBJ1-1
v_gene: TRBV2
CDR3aa: CASSRNRDIVNTEAFF

j_gene: TRBJ2-7
v_gene: TRBV5-5
CDR3aa: CASSLGFQETGYEQYF

j_gene: TRBJ2-3
v_gene: TRBV6-5
CDR3aa: CASSNGPTSPSTDTQYF

j_gene: TRBJ2-2
v_gene: TRBV7-8
CDR3aa: CASHRERLAGLTGTGELFF

j_gene: TRBJ2-1
v_gene: TRBV29-1
CDR3aa: CRGSDSYNEQFF

j_gene: TRBJ2-1
v_gene: TRBV5-1
CDR3aa: CASSLASGGARSYNEQFF

j_gene: TRBJ2-7
v_gene: TRBV10-3
CDR3aa: CAIKGANYEQYF

j_gene: TRBJ2-3
v_gene: TRBV27
CDR3aa: CASRTRTSGRAKDTQYF

j_gene: TRBJ2-7
v_gene: TRBV5-1
CDR3aa: CASSPGGWEQYF

j_gene: TRBJ2-3
v_gene: TRBV9
CDR3aa: CASSGQVADTQYF

j_gene: TRBJ2-1
v_gene: TRBV19
CDR3aa: CASSILRTGPGEQFF

j_gene: TRBJ2-1
v_gene: TRBV30
CDR3aa: CAWRGLPGNEQFF

j_gene: TRBJ2-2
v_gene: TRBV4-2
CDR3aa: CASSQALAGTTGELFF

j_gene: TRBJ2-3
v_gene: TRBV5-1
CDR3aa: CASSGGGFTDTQYF

j_gene: TRBJ2-7
v_gene: TRBV20-1
CDR3aa: CSGAGAGEQYF

j_gene: TRBJ2-1
v_gene: TRBV6-5
CDR3aa: CASSYWSGSINEQFF

j_gene: TRBJ2-5
v_gene: TRBV5-4
CDR3aa: CASSLGGLGLETQYF

j_gene: TRBJ2-3
v_gene: TRBV2
CDR3aa: CASSLTRYADTQYF

j_gene: TRBJ2-4
v_gene: TRBV5-1
CDR3aa: CASSLSGAKNIQYF

j_gene: TRBJ2-4
v_gene: TRBV5-1
CDR3aa: CASSFGSPSAKNIQYF

j_gene: TRBJ2-1
v_gene: TRBV20-1
CDR3aa: CSAAPGGSGRPPGGEQFF

j_gene: TRBJ2-4
v_gene: TRBV15
CDR3aa: CATSSSGRFAAKNIQYF

j_gene: TRBJ1-1
v_gene: TRBV27
CDR3aa: CASALGTGGMRDTEAFF

j_gene: TRBJ2-5
v_gene: TRBV7-3
CDR3aa: CASSLLGWSGGAKETQYF

j_gene: TRBJ2-5
v_gene: TRBV12-3/TRBV12-4
CDR3aa: CASSFPSGGQETQYF

j_gene: TRBJ2-7
v_gene: TRBV20-1
CDR3aa: CSAPPKGEYYEQYF

j_gene: TRBJ2-5
v_gene: TRBV4-2
CDR3aa: CASSQESQSRETQYF